This is a list of T cell receptor beta chains from one sample in a study of metastatic and nonmetastatic thyroid tumors. TCRdb re-called the PCR reads through MiXCR. The sample contains tens of thousands of clones, about 21% of which appear only once. Sample: blood. Receptors originate from a female donor with papillary thyroid cancer or a benign thyroid nodule (not recorded which). Some clones in this sample may be carry-over from other donors' samples. Each CDR3 is given with its conserved first and last residue. Expanded clones get a size class; other rows say once, few or many, or leave the size out.

v_call	j_call	cdr3_length	clone_size	cdr3_aa
TRBV19	TRBJ1-5	19	many	CASSMIPSQQRYSNQPQHF
TRBV11-1	TRBJ2-1	14	-	CASSLAQGYNEQFF
TRBV4-1	TRBJ2-2	15	-	CASIHGQLNTGELFF
TRBV5-1	TRBJ2-1	15	-	CASSLEGGWWDEQFF
TRBV6-1	TRBJ2-1	15	-	CASTEEAGTRGEQFF
TRBV2	TRBJ2-7	12	many	CATGTALHEQYF
TRBV12-5	TRBJ1-1	13	many	CASGLRVNTEAFF
TRBV12-3/TRBV12-4	TRBJ2-1	15	many	CASSFGSGVYNEQFF
TRBV7-3	TRBJ1-2	14	-	CASSLTGGVYGYTF
TRBV7-2	TRBJ2-7	14	-	CASSSDGGGSEQYF
TRBV20-1	TRBJ2-1	16	-	CSAKAGGPPTYNEQFF
TRBV12-3/TRBV12-4	TRBJ2-2	10	-	CAVSHGELFF
TRBV10-3	TRBJ1-2	15	-	CAISENRGTNYGYTF
TRBV9	TRBJ2-1	16	many	CASSALGRFSYNEQFF
TRBV12-3/TRBV12-4	TRBJ2-3	15	medium-sized	CASSFGQRSTDTQYF
TRBV11-2	TRBJ1-2	15	many	CASTDTGAQIYGYTF
TRBV20-1	TRBJ2-5	13	many	CSARPALLETQYF
TRBV20-1	TRBJ2-7	12	many	CSARGLGYEQYF
TRBV6-2/TRBV6-3	TRBJ1-2	15	medium-sized	CASRSGTGGNYGYTF
TRBV12-3/TRBV12-4	TRBJ2-1	14	few	CASSLGVGLVEQFF
TRBV2	TRBJ1-2	13	few	CANIEHQPSGYTF
TRBV2	TRBJ1-3	12	-	CASSEIGNTIYF
TRBV5-6	TRBJ2-3	15	many	CASSLLAGGTDTQYF
TRBV11-2	TRBJ1-5	17	-	CASSLGGERQGMEPQHF
TRBV28	TRBJ1-1	14	few	CAIGQGARYTEAFF
TRBV6-2/TRBV6-3	TRBJ2-1	14	many	CASSSGLNYNEQFF
TRBV20-1	TRBJ2-3	15	-	CSATQRASGTDTQYF
TRBV19	TRBJ1-5	14	-	CASSITGSPGAQHF
TRBV6-1	TRBJ1-4	14	many	CASRPRFANEKLFF
TRBV6-1	TRBJ1-6	16	medium-sized	CASSEAEGTANSPLHF
TRBV18	TRBJ1-1	15	-	CASSPPFQGNTEAFF